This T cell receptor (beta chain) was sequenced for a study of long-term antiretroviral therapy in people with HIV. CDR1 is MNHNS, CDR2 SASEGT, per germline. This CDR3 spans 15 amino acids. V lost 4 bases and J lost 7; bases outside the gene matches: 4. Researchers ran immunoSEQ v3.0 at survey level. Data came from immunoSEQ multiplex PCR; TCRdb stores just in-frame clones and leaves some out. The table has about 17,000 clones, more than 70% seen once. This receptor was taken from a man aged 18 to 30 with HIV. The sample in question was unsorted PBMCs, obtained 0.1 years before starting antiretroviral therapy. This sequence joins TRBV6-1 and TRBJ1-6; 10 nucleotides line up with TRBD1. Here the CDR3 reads CASSAPGQGNSPLHF. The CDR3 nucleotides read TGTGCCAGCAGTGCGCCGGGACAGGGGAATTCACCCCTCCACTTT.